The 5 T cell receptor beta chains reported below all come from one sample, sequenced in a study of long-term antiretroviral therapy in people with HIV. A v3.0 immunoSEQ assay was performed at survey level. Clones were read by immunoSEQ multiplex PCR, and TCRdb kept only the in-frame ones, dropping some. The data contain about 35,000 clones, around 85% of them singletons. The sample was unsorted PBMCs, taken 2.2 years after starting antiretroviral therapy. These receptors were obtained from a man younger than 30 with HIV.

J is TRBJ2-2 and V is TRBV11-2; 11 nucleotides line up with TRBD2. The germline V gene has CDR1 SGHAT and CDR2 FQNNGV. The CDR3 is 17 amino acids. V was pared by 4 bases and J by 0 bases, with 4 bases of the junction left unmatched. CDR3 sequence: CASSSPTSGANTGELFF. In DNA, the CDR3 is TGTGCCAGCAGCTCCCCGACTAGCGGGGCGAACACCGGGGAGCTGTTTTTT.

The chain combines TRBV6-6 with TRBJ2-2; 7 bases line up with TRBD1. The CDR3 covers 13 residues. In germline, CDR1 is MNHNY, CDR2 SVGAGI (reference sequence). J gave up 5 bases and V 11 bases, and 8 bases lay outside the gene matches. The CDR3 spells CALRDSLTGELFF. CDR3 nucleotides: TGTGCCCTCAGGGACAGTCTAACCGGGGAGCTGTTTTTT.

CDR3 sequence reads: CATSWDRNSGNTIYF. In DNA form, the CDR3 reads TGTGCCACCAGCTGGGACAGGAACTCTGGAAACACCATATATTTT. This rearrangement joins TRBV15 to TRBJ1-3; 8 nucleotides align to TRBD1. The CDR3 covers 15 residues. With 5 bases clipped from V and 0 bases from J, the junction kept 3 bases outside the gene matches. The germline V gene encodes CDR1 LNHNV and CDR2 YYDKDF (reference sequence).

This clone was seen only a few times. V usage is TRBV10-2 and J usage is TRBJ1-5; D unresolved. The CDR3 runs 12 residues. The V gene lost 8 bases and the J gene lost 5 bases, with 10 bases spanning the gap. Germline CDR1 and CDR2: WSHSY and SAAADI. The CDR3 region has the DNA TGCGCCAGCCAAGATGGGTATCAGCCCCAGCATTTT. Translation gives CASQDGYQPQHF.

J is TRBJ1-3 and V is TRBV6-6, with D perhaps TRBD1 (5 bases). V gave up 5 bases and J gave up 4 bases, with 9 bases separating them. Germline CDR1 is MNHNY and CDR2 is SVGAGI (reference sequence). This CDR3 comprises 13 residues. CDR3 amino acids: CASSLGVGNTIYF. In DNA form, the CDR3 reads TGTGCCAGCAGTCTAGGGGTCGGAAACACCATATATTTT.